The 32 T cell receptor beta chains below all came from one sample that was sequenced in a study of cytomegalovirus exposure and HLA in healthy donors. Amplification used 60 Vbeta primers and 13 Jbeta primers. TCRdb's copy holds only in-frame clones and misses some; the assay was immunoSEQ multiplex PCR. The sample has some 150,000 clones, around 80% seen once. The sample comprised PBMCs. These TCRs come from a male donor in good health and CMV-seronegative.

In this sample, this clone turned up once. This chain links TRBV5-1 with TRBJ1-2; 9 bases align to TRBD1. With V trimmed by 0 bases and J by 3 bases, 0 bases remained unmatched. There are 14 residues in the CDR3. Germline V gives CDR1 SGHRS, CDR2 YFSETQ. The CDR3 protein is CASSLGTGDYGYTF. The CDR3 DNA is TGCGCCAGCAGCTTGGGGACAGGGGACTATGGCTACACCTTC.

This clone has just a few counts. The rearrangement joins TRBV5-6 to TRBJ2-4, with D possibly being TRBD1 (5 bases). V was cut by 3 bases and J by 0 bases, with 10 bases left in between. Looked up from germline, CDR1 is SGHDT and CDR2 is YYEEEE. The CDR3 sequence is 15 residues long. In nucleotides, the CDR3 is TGTGCCAGCAGCTGGGGCCTGATAGCCAAAAACATTCAGTACTTC. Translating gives CASSWGLIAKNIQYF. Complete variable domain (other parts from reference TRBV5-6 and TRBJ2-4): DAGVTQSPTHLIKTRGQQVTLRCSPKSGHDTVSWYQQALGQGPQFIFQYYEEEERQRGNFPDRFSGHQFPNYSSELNVNALLLGDSALYLCASSWGLIAKNIQYFGAGTRLSVL.

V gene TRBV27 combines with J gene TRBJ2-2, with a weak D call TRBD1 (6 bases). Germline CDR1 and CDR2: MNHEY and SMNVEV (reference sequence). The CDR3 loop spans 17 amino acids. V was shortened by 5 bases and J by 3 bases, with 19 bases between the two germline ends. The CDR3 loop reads CASSPLITGLDTGELFF. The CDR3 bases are TGTGCCAGCAGTCCACTAATTACAGGGTTGGACACCGGGGAGCTGTTTTTT.

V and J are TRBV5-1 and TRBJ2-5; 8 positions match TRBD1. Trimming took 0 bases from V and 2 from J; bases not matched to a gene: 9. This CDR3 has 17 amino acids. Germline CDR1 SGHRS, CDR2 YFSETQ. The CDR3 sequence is CASSLGDRNTHQETQYF. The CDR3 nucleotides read TGCGCCAGCAGCTTGGGGGACAGGAACACTCATCAAGAGACCCAGTACTTC.

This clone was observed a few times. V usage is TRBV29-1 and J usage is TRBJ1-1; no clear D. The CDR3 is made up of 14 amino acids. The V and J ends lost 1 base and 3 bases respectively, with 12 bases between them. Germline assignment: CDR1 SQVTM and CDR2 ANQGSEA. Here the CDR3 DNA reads TGCAGCGTTGAAGCGGGAAAAGCGGACACTGAAGCTTTCTTT. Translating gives CSVEAGKADTEAFF. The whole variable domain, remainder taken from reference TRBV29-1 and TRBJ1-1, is SAVISQKPSRDICQRGTSLTIQCQVDSQVTMMFWYRQQPGQSLTLIATANQGSEATYESGFVIDKFPISRPNLTFSTLTVSNMSPEDSSIYLCSVEAGKADTEAFFGQGTRLTVV.

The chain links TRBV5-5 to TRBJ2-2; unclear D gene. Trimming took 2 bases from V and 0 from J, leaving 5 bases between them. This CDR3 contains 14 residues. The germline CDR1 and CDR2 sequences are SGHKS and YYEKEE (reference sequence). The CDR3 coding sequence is TGTGCCAGCAGCTTTTCCACGAACACCGGGGAGCTGTTTTTT. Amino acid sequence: CASSFSTNTGELFF.

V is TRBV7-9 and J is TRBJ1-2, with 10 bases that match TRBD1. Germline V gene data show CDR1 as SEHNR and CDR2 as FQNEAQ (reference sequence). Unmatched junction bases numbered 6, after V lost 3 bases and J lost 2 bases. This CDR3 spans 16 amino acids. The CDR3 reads CASSFRQGAYNYGYTF. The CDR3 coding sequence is TGTGCCAGCAGCTTCCGACAGGGGGCCTACAACTATGGCTACACCTTC.

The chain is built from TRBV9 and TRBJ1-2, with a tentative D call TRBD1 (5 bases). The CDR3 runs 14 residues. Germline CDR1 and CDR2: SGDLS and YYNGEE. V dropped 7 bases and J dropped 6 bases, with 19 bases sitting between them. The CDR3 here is CASHRGWGVDGYTF. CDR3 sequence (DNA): TGTGCCAGCCATCGAGGTTGGGGGGTTGATGGCTACACCTTC.

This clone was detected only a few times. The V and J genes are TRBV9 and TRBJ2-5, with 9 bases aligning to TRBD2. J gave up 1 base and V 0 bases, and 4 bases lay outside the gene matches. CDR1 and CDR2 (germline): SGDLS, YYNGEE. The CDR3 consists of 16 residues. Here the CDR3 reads CASSVGLAGPQETQYF. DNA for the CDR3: TGTGCCAGCAGCGTAGGGCTAGCGGGACCCCAAGAGACCCAGTACTTC.

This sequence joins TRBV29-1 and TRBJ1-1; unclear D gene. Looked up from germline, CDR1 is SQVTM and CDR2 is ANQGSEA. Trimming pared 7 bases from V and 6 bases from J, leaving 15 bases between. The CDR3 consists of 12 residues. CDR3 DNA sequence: TGCAGCGGGAAGGCGGGAGGCCCTGAAGCTTTCTTT. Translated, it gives CSGKAGGPEAFF.

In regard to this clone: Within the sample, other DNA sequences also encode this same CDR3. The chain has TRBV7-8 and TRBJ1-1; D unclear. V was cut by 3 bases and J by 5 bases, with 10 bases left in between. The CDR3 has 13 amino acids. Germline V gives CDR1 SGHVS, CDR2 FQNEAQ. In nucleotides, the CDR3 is TGTGCCAGCAGCTTCCGAGGTAGGACTGAAGCTTTCTTT. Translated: CASSFRGRTEAFF.

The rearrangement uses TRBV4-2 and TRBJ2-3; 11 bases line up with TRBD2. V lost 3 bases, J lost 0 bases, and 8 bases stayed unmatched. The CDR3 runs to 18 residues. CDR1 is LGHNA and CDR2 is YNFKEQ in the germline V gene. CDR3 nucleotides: TGTGCCAGCAGCCAGCTACTAGCGGGGGTGACAAGCACAGATACGCAGTATTTT. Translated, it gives CASSQLLAGVTSTDTQYF.

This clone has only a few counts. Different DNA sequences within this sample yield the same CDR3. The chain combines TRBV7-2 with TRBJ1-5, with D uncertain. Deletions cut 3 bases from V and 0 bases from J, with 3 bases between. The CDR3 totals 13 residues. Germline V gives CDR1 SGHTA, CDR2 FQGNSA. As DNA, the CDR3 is TGTGCCAGCAGCTTTTATAGCAATCAGCCCCAGCATTTT. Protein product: CASSFYSNQPQHF.

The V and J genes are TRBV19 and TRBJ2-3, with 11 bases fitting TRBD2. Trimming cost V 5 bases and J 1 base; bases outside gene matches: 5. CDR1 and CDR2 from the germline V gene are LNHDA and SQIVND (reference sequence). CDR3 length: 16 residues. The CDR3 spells CASSVYSGGGTDTQYF. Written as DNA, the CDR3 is TGTGCCAGTAGTGTTTATAGCGGGGGGGGCACAGATACGCAGTATTTT.

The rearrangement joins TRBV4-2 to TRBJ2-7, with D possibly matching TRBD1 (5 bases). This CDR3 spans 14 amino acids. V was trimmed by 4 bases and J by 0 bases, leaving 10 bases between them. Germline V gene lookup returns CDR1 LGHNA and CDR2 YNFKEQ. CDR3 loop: CASSLLTDSYEQYF. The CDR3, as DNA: TGTGCCAGCAGCCTCCTGACAGACTCCTACGAGCAGTACTTC.

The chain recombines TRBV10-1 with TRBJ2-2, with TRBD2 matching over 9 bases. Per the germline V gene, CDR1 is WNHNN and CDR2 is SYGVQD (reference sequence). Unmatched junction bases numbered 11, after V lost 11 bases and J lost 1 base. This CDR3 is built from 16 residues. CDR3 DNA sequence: TGCGCCTGCCTAGGGGAGCGGGGGGAGAACACCGGGGAGCTGTTTTTT. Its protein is CACLGERGENTGELFF.

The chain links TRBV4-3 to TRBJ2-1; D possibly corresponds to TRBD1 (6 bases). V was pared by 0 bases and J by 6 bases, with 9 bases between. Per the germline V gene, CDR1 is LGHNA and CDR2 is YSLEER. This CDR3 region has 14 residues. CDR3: CASSQDSGANEQFF. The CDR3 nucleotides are TGCGCCAGCAGCCAAGACTCAGGGGCCAATGAGCAGTTCTTC.

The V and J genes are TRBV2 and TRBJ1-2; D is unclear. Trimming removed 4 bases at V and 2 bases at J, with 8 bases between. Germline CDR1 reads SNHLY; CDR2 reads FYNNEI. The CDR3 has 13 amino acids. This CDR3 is CASSVGRNYGYTF. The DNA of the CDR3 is TGTGCCAGCAGTGTGGGGAGGAACTATGGCTACACCTTC.

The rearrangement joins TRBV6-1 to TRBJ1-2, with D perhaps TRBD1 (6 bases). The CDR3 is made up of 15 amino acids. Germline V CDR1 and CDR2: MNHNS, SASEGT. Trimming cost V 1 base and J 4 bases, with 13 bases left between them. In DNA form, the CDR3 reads TGTGCCAGCAGTGAAGGGGCAGGGGCCCTCTATGGCTACACCTTC. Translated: CASSEGAGALYGYTF.

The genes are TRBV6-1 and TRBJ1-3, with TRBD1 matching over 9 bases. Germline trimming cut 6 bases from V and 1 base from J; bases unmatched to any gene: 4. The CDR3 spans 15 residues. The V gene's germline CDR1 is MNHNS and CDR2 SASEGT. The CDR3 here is CASRQQGASGNTIYF. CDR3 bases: TGTGCCAGCAGACAACAGGGGGCTTCTGGAAACACCATATATTTT.

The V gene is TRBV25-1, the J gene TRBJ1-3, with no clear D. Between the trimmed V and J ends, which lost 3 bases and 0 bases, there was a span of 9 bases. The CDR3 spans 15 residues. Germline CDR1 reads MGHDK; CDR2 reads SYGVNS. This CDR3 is CASSDPRTSGNTIYF. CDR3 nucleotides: TGTGCCAGCAGTGATCCGAGAACCTCTGGAAACACCATATATTTT.

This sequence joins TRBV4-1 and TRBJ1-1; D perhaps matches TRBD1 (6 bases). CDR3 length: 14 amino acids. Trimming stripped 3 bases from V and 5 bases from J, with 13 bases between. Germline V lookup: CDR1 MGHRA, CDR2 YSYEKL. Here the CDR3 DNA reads TGCGCCAGCAGCCATTCAGGGGTATGGACTGAAGCTTTCTTT. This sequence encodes CASSHSGVWTEAFF.

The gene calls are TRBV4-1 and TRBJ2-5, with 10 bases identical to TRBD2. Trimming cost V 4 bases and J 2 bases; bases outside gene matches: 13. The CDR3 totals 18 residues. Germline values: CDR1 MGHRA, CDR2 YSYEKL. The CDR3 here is CASSLLAGELRAQETQYF. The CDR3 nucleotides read TGCGCCAGCAGCCTTCTAGCGGGGGAGCTCCGGGCTCAAGAGACCCAGTACTTC.

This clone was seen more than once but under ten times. CDR3 nucleotide sequence: TGTGCCAGCAGTGAACAGGGGGCTTTGTACGAGCAGTACTTC. Residues: CASSEQGALYEQYF. The V gene is TRBV2, the J gene TRBJ2-7, with TRBD1 matching over 8 bases. Germline loops: CDR1 SNHLY, CDR2 FYNNEI. J was trimmed by 4 bases and V by 2 bases; bases with no gene match: 4. The CDR3 is 14 amino acids.

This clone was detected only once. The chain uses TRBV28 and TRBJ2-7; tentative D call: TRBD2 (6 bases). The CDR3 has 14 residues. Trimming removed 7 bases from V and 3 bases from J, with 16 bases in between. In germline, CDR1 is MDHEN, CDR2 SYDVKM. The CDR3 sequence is CASTTRRGIYEQYF. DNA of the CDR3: TGTGCCAGCACCACCCGGAGGGGAATCTACGAGCAGTACTTC. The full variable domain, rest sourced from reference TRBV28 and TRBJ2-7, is DVKVTQSSRYLVKRTGEKVFLECVQDMDHENMFWYRQDPGLGLRLIYFSYDVKMKEKGDIPEGYSVSREKKERFSLILESASTNQTSMYLCASTTRRGIYEQYFGPGTRLTVT.

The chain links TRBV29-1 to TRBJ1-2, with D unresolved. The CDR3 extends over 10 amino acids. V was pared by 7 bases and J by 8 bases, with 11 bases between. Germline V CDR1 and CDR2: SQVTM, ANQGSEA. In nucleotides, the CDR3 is TGCAGCGCGAGGGATGAGGGCTACACCTTC. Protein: CSARDEGYTF.

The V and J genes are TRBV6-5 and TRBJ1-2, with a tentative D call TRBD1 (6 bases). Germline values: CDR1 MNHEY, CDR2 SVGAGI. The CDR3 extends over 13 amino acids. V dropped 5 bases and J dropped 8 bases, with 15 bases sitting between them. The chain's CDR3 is CASSVYRDSGYTF. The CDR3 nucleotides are TGTGCCAGCAGTGTTTACAGGGATTCGGGCTACACCTTC.

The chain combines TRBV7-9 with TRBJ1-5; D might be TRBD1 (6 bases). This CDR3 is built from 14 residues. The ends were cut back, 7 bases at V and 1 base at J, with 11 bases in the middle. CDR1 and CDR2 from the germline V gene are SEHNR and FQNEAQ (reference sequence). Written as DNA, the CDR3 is TGTGCCAGCACTGGTGGACAGAGCAATCAGCCCCAGCATTTT. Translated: CASTGGQSNQPQHF.

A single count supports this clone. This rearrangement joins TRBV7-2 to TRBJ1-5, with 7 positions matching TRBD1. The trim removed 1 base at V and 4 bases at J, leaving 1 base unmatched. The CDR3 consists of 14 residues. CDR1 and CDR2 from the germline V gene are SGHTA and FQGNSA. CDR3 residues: CASSLETGNQPQHF. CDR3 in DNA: TGTGCCAGCAGCTTAGAGACAGGGAATCAGCCCCAGCATTTT.

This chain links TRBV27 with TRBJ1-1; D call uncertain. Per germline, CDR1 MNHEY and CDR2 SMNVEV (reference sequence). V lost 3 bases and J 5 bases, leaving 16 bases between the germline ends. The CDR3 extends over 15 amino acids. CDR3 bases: TGTGCCAGCAGTTTGGCCTTTCGGGGTCGAACTGAAGCTTTCTTT. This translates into CASSLAFRGRTEAFF.

This CDR3 is CASRPDRGLGYGYTF. Written as DNA, the CDR3 is TGTGCCAGCAGACCCGACAGGGGGCTTGGCTATGGCTACACCTTC. V usage is TRBV6-5 and J usage is TRBJ1-2; TRBD1 matches 10 bases. Germline trimming cut 6 bases from V and 4 bases from J; bases unmatched to any gene: 8. The germline V gene has CDR1 MNHEY and CDR2 SVGAGI. The CDR3 contains 15 residues.

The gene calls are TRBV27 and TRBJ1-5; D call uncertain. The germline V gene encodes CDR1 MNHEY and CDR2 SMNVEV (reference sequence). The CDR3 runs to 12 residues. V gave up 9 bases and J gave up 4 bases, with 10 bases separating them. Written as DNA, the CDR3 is TGTGCCAGTGGTAACGGGAATCAGCCCCAGCATTTT. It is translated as CASGNGNQPQHF.